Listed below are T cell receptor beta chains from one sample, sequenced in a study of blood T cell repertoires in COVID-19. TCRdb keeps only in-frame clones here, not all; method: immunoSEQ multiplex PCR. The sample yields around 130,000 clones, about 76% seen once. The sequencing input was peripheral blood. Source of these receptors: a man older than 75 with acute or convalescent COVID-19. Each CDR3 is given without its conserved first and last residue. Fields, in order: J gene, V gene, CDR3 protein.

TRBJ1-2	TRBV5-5	ASSLAFNYGYT
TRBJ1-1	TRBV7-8	ASSLAGTAKAF
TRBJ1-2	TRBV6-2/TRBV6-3	ASSSTPGDYGYT
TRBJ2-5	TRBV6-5	ASSTGTEETQY
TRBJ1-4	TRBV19	ASSISGFNEKLF
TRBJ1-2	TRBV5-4	ASSLGREPLYYGYT
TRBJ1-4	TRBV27	ASSLQGAGKLF
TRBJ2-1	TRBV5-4	ASSFDRGSYNEQF
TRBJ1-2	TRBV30	AWGFTGSGYT
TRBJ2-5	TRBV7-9	ASSTERPETQY
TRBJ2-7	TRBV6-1	ASSERRVPGQETYEQY
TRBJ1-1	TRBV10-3	ASLDRENTEAF
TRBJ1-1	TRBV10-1	ARFRDTNTEAF
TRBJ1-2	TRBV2	ASSESGITNYGYT
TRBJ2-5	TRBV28	ASSLLGPLGETQY
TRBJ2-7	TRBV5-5	ASRLGLAASYEQY
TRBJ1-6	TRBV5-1	ASSLDTGVNSPLH
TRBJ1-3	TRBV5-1	ACSEGSASGNTIY
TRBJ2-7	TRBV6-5	ASSYSVDRSYEQY
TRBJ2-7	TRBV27	ASSPPPKYEQY
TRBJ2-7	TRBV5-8	ASSSWTSGDKSEQY
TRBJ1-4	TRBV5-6	ASSFRQGVEKLF
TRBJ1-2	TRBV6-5	ASSPPYRTGKGYT
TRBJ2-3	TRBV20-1	SASRIDSNTDTQY
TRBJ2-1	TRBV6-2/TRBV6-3	ASSYGFSDPRGEQF
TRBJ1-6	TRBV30	AWSVPGTVGNSPLH
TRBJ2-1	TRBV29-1	SVDRGAGGHGEQF
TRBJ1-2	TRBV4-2	ASSQDASPGGYT
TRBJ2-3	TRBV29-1	SVERGGGDTQY
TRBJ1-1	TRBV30	AWIGRVGRNTEAF
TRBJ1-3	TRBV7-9	ASSLARGQGRLSGNTIY
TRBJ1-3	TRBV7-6	ASSQQTGNTIY
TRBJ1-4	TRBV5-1	ATRTGGSYKEKLF
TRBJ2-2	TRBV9	ASSVGPGTYTNTGELF
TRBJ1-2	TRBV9	ASSVGQGAGVAYGYT
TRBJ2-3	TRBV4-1	ASSQEGLAGGLVTDTQY
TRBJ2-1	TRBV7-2	ASSSRQGRVNEQF
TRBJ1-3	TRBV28	ASSDRGSGNTIY
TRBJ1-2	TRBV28	ASSLVRGQGYT
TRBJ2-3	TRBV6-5	ANNRGSDTQY
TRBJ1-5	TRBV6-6	ASSMTDNQPQH
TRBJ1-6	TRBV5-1	ASSLAGIRWSYNSPLH
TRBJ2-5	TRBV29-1	SGRKGQGQETQY
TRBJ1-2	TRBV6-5	ATNPQGTNYGYT
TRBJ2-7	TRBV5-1	ASSSGTDTYEQY
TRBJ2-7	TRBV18	ASSLSKGWEQY
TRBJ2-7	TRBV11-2	ASSLKQGSDEQY
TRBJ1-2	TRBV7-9	ASSGVGGTYGYT
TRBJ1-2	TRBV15	ATSRDGGTFNYGYT
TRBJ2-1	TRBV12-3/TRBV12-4	ASRQNNEQF
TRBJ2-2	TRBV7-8	ASSLALAGELF
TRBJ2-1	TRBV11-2	ASSLDWGGVVISYNEQF
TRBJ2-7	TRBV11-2	ASSSTRGGVYEQY
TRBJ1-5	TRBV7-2	ASSFGQGSNQPQH
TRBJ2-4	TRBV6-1	ASSDGTGVSYKNIQY
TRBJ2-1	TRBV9	ASSVGGGIYNEQF